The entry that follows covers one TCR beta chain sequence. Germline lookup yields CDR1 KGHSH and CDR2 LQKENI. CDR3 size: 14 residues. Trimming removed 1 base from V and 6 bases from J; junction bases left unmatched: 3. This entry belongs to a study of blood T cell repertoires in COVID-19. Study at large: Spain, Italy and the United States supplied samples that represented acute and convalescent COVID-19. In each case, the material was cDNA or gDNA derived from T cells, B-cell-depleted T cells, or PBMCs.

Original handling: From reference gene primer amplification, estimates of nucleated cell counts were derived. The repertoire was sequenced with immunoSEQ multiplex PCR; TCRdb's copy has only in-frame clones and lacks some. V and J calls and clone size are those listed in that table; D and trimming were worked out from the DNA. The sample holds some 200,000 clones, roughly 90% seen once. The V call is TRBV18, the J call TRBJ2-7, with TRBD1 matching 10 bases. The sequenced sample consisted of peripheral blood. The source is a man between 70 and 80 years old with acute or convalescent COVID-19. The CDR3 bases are TGTGCCAGCTCACCACTGGACAGGGGGATCGAGCAGTACTTC. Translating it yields CASSPLDRGIEQYF.